This TCR beta chain emerged from a study of regulatory T cells in long-lasting Graves disease. Time point meaning: persistent/refractory GD, antithyroid drugs over 5 years with positive TRAb. Isolated PBMC RNA provided the starting material for the TCR library. The table lists this clonotype with many counts. No antigen is known for it. Study findings and constraints: Patients with persistent Graves' had lower TCR diversity than newly diagnosed patients. Persistent cases favored TRBV28, TRBJ1-2 and TRBJ2-5.

This CDR3 region has 13 residues. Germline CDR1 is MDHEN and CDR2 is SYDVKM. The V and J ends lost 0 bases and 4 bases respectively, with 7 bases between them. CDR3 regions were amplified by Arm-PCR using iRepertoire HTBI primers to build TCR beta libraries. TCRdb redid the calling of the multiplex PCR reads with MiXCR, one entry per CDR3 protein. The sample consists of some 420,000 distinct CDR3 sequences, 20% to 25% of them appearing once. The TCR sequence derives from a female donor with Graves disease. The gene calls are TRBV28 and TRBJ2-7; a possible D gene is TRBD2 (6 bases). Specimen: peripheral blood mononuclear cells (PBMCs), collected when the disease was refractory, from a patient treated with antithyroid drugs. The CDR3 here is CASSLWGGYEQYF. CDR3 coding DNA: TGTGCCAGCAGTTTATGGGGGGGTTACGAGCAGTACTTC.